These 28 T cell receptor beta chains originate from one sample sequenced in a study of T cells in localized non-small cell lung cancer. Only in-frame clones appear in the TCRdb table, and some are missing; sequencing was by immunoSEQ multiplex PCR. The table has 35,000 to 45,000 clones, more than 70% seen once; the top ten hold roughly 2.5%. Source: peripheral blood, taken before any cancer treatment. The receptors derive from a female donor over 55 with stage I squamous cell lung carcinoma.

J is TRBJ2-1 and V is TRBV9; D could derive from TRBD1 or TRBD2 (5 bases each). The CDR3 is 16 residues long. Germline assignment: CDR1 SGDLS and CDR2 YYNGEE. Trimming pared 2 bases from V and 0 bases from J, leaving 12 bases between. The CDR3 is CASSVLGASSYNEQFF. Written as DNA, the CDR3 is TGTGCCAGCAGCGTCCTCGGGGCAAGCTCCTACAATGAGCAGTTCTTC.

The sample holds one count of this clone. The chain recombines TRBV6-6 with TRBJ2-7; the D is unclear. Per the germline V gene, CDR1 is MNHNY and CDR2 is SVGAGI (reference sequence). The CDR3 totals 14 residues. V lost 0 bases and J 1 base, leaving 7 bases between the germline ends. CDR3 residues: CASSYSQWSYEQYF. The CDR3 DNA reads TGTGCCAGCAGTTACTCCCAGTGGTCCTACGAGCAGTACTTC.

This chain uses TRBV29-1 with TRBJ2-2; D is undetermined. This CDR3 comprises 14 residues. The V gene's germline CDR1 is SQVTM and CDR2 ANQGSEA. Deletions cut 4 bases from V and 4 bases from J, with 13 bases between. The DNA for the CDR3 is TGCAGCGTTGTACGGGTGGACGGCACCGGGGAGCTGTTTTTT. It codes for CSVVRVDGTGELFF.

This clone was observed a single time. CDR3 nucleotide sequence: TGTGCCAGCAGCCCCGGCGGGCGGTATACATCCTACGAGCAGTACTTC. Encoded protein: CASSPGGRYTSYEQYF. The chain links TRBV7-3 to TRBJ2-7; D is possibly TRBD2 (5 bases). The CDR3 runs 16 residues. Trimming cost V 5 bases and J 1 base, with 18 bases left between them. From germline, CDR1 is SGHTA and CDR2 FQGTGA.

The genes are TRBV18 and TRBJ2-5, with D maybe TRBD2 (6 bases). The CDR3 runs 13 residues. Per the germline V gene, CDR1 is KGHSH and CDR2 is LQKENI. Between the trimmed V and J ends, which lost 5 bases and 2 bases, there was a span of 9 bases. The CDR3 DNA follows: TGTGCCAGCTCAGCGGGACTGCAAGAGACCCAGTACTTC. Translating it yields CASSAGLQETQYF.

This clone appeared once. V usage is TRBV6-1 and J usage is TRBJ1-2, with a weak D call TRBD1 (6 bases). Germline CDR1 and CDR2: MNHNS and SASEGT. The CDR3 covers 15 residues. Trimming left V 6 bases short and J 2 bases short, with 16 bases between. CDR3 coding DNA: TGTGCCAGCAGAGCCCCAGGACAGAGAAACTATGGCTACACCTTC. This encodes CASRAPGQRNYGYTF.

This chain links TRBV7-9 with TRBJ2-1; 8 bases map to TRBD2. With 3 bases clipped from V and 5 bases from J, the junction kept 6 bases outside the gene matches. CDR1 SEHNR and CDR2 FQNEAQ come from the germline V gene (reference sequence). The CDR3 sequence is 15 residues long. The CDR3 nucleotides read TGTGCCAGCAGCTTTGGAACTAGCGGTAACAATGAGCAGTTCTTC. It specifies CASSFGTSGNNEQFF.

V gene TRBV5-1 combines with J gene TRBJ2-5; D unresolved. The CDR3 is 11 residues long. Germline V CDR1 and CDR2: SGHRS, YFSETQ. Between the trimmed V and J ends, which lost 4 bases and 5 bases, there was a span of 6 bases. CDR3 amino acids: CASSIGETQYF. DNA for the CDR3: TGCGCCAGCAGCATTGGGGAGACCCAGTACTTC.

V is TRBV20-1 and J is TRBJ2-3, with 7 bases identical to TRBD2. Trimming cost V 8 bases and J 3 bases; bases outside gene matches: 2. The CDR3 totals 11 residues. From germline, CDR1 is DFQATT and CDR2 SNEGSKA (reference sequence). The CDR3 sequence is CSREDTDTQYF. The CDR3 DNA is TGCAGTCGGGAGGATACAGATACGCAGTATTTT.

V is TRBV7-3 and J is TRBJ2-2; D gene uncertain. Germline CDR1 and CDR2: SGHTA and FQGTGA. This CDR3 comprises 13 residues. V lost 4 bases, J lost 0 bases, and 3 bases lay in between. Here the CDR3 DNA reads TGTGCCAGCAGCTCAACGAACACCGGGGAGCTGTTTTTT. Translation gives CASSSTNTGELFF.

This rearrangement joins TRBV15 to TRBJ2-1; 7 nucleotides match TRBD1. Germline trimming cut 1 base from V and 5 bases from J; bases unmatched to any gene: 2. This CDR3 has 14 amino acids. The germline V gene encodes CDR1 LNHNV and CDR2 YYDKDF (reference sequence). The CDR3 nucleotides are TGTGCCACCAGCAGAGGAGGGACAGACAATGAGCAGTTCTTC. Protein: CATSRGGTDNEQFF.

This clone was counted once. CDR3 DNA sequence: TGTGCCAGCAGTGGCGGACAGGTCGAAAAACTGTTTTTT. Encoded protein: CASSGGQVEKLFF. This chain uses TRBV6-1 with TRBJ1-4, with 7 bases identical to TRBD1. Germline CDR1 is MNHNS and CDR2 is SASEGT. V was clipped by 4 bases and J by 8 bases; unmatched bases: 4. CDR3 size: 13 residues.

The chain is built from TRBV7-2 and TRBJ2-2; 8 bases agree with TRBD2. This CDR3 has 15 amino acids. V trimming: 4 bases; J trimming: 6 bases; junction bases outside the gene matches: 7. The V gene's germline CDR1 is SGHTA and CDR2 FQGNSA. CDR3 nucleotide sequence: TGTGCCAGCAGCTCATCCGGCGGGAGGCCCGGGGAGCTGTTTTTT. The encoded protein is CASSSSGGRPGELFF.

The rearrangement links TRBV7-2 to TRBJ2-2; D remains ambiguous. The germline CDR1 and CDR2 sequences are SGHTA and FQGNSA. Trimming cost V 3 bases and J 6 bases, with 14 bases left between them. This CDR3 contains 15 residues. CDR3 loop: CASSFTRLGAGELFF. CDR3 nucleotides: TGTGCCAGCAGCTTTACCCGTCTTGGAGCCGGGGAGCTGTTTTTT.

The J gene is TRBJ2-7, the V gene TRBV19; 7 positions match TRBD1. The germline V gene has CDR1 LNHDA and CDR2 SQIVND (reference sequence). CDR3 size: 15 residues. The ends lost 5 bases at V and 1 base at J; junction bases unmatched: 8. CDR3 in amino acids: CASSGPRDSSYEQYF. The CDR3 nucleotides read TGTGCCAGTAGTGGGCCCCGGGACAGTTCCTACGAGCAGTACTTC.

The V gene is TRBV18, the J gene TRBJ2-5, with TRBD2 matching over 14 bases. The CDR3 spans 18 residues. The germline gives CDR1 KGHSH, CDR2 LQKENI. J lost 3 bases, V lost 6 bases, and 12 bases had no gene match. CDR3 nucleotide sequence: TGTGCCAGCTCCGTCCGCAGGACTAGCGGGAGGTTGGAAGAGACCCAGTACTTC. Encoded protein: CASSVRRTSGRLEETQYF.

V and J are TRBV27 and TRBJ2-1; 12 bases line up with TRBD1. Looked up from germline, CDR1 is MNHEY and CDR2 is SMNVEV (reference sequence). V lost 2 bases to trimming and J lost 4 bases; unmatched junction nucleotides: 3. The CDR3 runs 16 residues. CDR3 region: CASSLMGQGAYNEQFF. The CDR3 DNA follows: TGTGCCAGCAGTTTAATGGGACAGGGGGCTTACAATGAGCAGTTCTTC.

The chain employs TRBV5-6 and TRBJ2-5; 9 bases are a match to TRBD1. CDR3 length: 15 amino acids. The germline gives CDR1 SGHDT, CDR2 YYEEEE. With 1 base clipped from V and 4 bases from J, the junction kept 5 bases outside the gene matches. The CDR3 sequence is CASSLLQGATETQYF. The CDR3 coding sequence is TGTGCCAGCAGCTTGTTACAGGGGGCTACAGAGACCCAGTACTTC.

The chain joins TRBV27 to TRBJ2-3; 8 bases line up with TRBD2. Germline assignment: CDR1 MNHEY and CDR2 SMNVEV (reference sequence). J gave up 5 bases and V 3 bases, and 16 bases lay outside the gene matches. CDR3 size: 18 residues. CDR3 residues: CASSFLAVGAGARDTQYF. The CDR3 region has the DNA TGTGCCAGCAGTTTCCTTGCGGTAGGAGCGGGAGCGAGAGATACGCAGTATTTT.

This chain uses TRBV29-1 with TRBJ2-2; 7 nucleotides agree with TRBD1. The germline V gene has CDR1 SQVTM and CDR2 ANQGSEA. The CDR3 spans 14 residues. V gave up 4 bases and J gave up 4 bases; unmatched junction bases: 6. The CDR3: CSVGRDSGTGELFF. The CDR3 nucleotides are TGCAGCGTTGGCCGGGACAGCGGCACCGGGGAGCTGTTTTTT.

CDR3 nucleotides: TGTGCCAGTAGTATGGGAGGACAGGGGAGCAATCAGCCCCAGCATTTT. The encoded protein is CASSMGGQGSNQPQHF. The chain carries TRBV19 and TRBJ1-5, with 9 positions matching TRBD1. Germline values: CDR1 LNHDA, CDR2 SQIVND (reference sequence). The CDR3 covers 16 residues. V gave up 3 bases and J gave up 1 base; unmatched junction bases: 4.

V usage is TRBV4-3 and J usage is TRBJ2-3, with TRBD2 identical over 10 bases. The CDR3 consists of 17 residues. The germline gives CDR1 LGHNA, CDR2 YSLEER. Trimming at V came to 1 base and at J to 0 bases, leaving 4 bases not matched to a gene. The CDR3 nucleotides are TGCGCCAGCAGCCAAGGACTAGCGGGTCCTAGCACAGATACGCAGTATTTT. Protein sequence: CASSQGLAGPSTDTQYF.

The rearrangement links TRBV18 to TRBJ1-1; 10 nucleotides match TRBD1. V lost 6 bases to trimming and J lost 2 bases; unmatched junction nucleotides: 3. Germline lookup yields CDR1 KGHSH and CDR2 LQKENI. The CDR3 extends over 14 amino acids. CDR3 nucleotides: TGTGCCAGCTCCCTGACAGGGGGCAACACTGAAGCTTTCTTT. Translated: CASSLTGGNTEAFF.

The V call is TRBV6-5, the J call TRBJ2-1; 8 bases are a match to TRBD2. The germline V gene has CDR1 MNHEY and CDR2 SVGAGI. The CDR3 covers 12 residues. The junction had 7 bases not matched to a gene; V was cut back by 4 bases and J by 14 bases. DNA for the CDR3: TGTGCCAGCAGTTCCCCCCCGGGAGGGGAGTTCTTC. Translated, it gives CASSSPPGGEFF.

By share of the sample, this clone is medium-sized. The V call is TRBV5-1, the J call TRBJ2-7; 9 bases agree with TRBD1. Germline lookup yields CDR1 SGHRS and CDR2 YFSETQ. V lost 7 bases and J lost 4; bases outside the gene matches: 9. This CDR3 region has 14 residues. The CDR3 DNA sequence: TGCGCCAGCTGCCGGGACAGGGATTCTTACGAGCAGTACTTC. It is translated as CASCRDRDSYEQYF.

The chain joins TRBV27 to TRBJ2-7; D possibly uses TRBD1 or TRBD2 (6 bases each). The CDR3 is made up of 15 amino acids. Trimming cost V 7 bases and J 0 bases, with 16 bases left between them. The V gene's germline CDR1 is MNHEY and CDR2 SMNVEV (reference sequence). The CDR3, as DNA: TGTGCCAGCAAAAACGGGGGCGACAGCTCCTACGAGCAGTACTTC. This sequence encodes CASKNGGDSSYEQYF.

The gene calls are TRBV2 and TRBJ2-3; TRBD1 might be the D (5 bases). Germline CDR1 is SNHLY and CDR2 is FYNNEI. This CDR3 comprises 16 residues. V was trimmed by 3 bases and J by 0 bases, leaving 13 bases between them. CDR3 DNA sequence: TGTGCCAGCAGTGATAGGGGCGGACCGAGCACAGATACGCAGTATTTT. It encodes CASSDRGGPSTDTQYF.

This clone was observed a handful of times. CDR3 in DNA: TGTGCCTGGTTTGAGGGGTCCACTGAAGCTTTCTTT. Amino acid sequence: CAWFEGSTEAFF. The chain carries TRBV30 and TRBJ1-1; TRBD1 is a possible D gene (5 bases). CDR1 and CDR2 from the germline V gene are GTSNPN and SVGIG (reference sequence). This CDR3 is built from 12 residues. Trimming took off 5 bases at V and 4 bases at J, with 11 bases between the two ends.